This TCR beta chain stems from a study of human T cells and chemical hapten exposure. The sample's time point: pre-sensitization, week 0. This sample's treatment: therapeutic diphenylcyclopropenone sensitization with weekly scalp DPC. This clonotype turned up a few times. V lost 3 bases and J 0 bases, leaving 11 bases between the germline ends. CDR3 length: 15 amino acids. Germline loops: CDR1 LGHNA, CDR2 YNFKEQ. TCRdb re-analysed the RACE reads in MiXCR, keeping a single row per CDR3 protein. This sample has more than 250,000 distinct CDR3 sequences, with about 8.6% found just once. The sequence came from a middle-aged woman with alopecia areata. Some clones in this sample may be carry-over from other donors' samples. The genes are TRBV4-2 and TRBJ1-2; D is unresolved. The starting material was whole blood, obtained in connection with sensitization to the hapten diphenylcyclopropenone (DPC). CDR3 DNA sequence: TGTGCCAGCAGCCAGCAACACACAGCTAACTATGGCTACACCTTC. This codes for CASSQQHTANYGYTF.